The rows below give T cell receptor beta chains drawn from one sample of a study of blood T cell repertoires in COVID-19. TCRdb's copy holds only in-frame clones and misses some; the assay was immunoSEQ multiplex PCR. The sample records around 40,000 clones, around 82% being singletons. Sequences were obtained from peripheral blood. Source of these receptors: a woman older than 75 with active or convalescent COVID-19. CDR3s leave out the opening cysteine and the closing phenylalanine or tryptophan. The D gene is left open where the match is weak.

V	J	D	CDR3
TRBV19	TRBJ2-7	TRBD2	ASSRGLAGASTYEQY
TRBV6-5	TRBJ2-4	TRBD1	ASSSQGARAKNIQY
TRBV30	TRBJ2-5	NA	AWSGGYSQETQY
TRBV19	TRBJ1-1	TRBD1	ASSPRTGGDMAF
TRBV19	TRBJ2-7	TRBD1	ASSRYSGQGYEQY
TRBV4-3	TRBJ2-7	NA	ASSQEVHLYEQY
TRBV7-2	TRBJ1-2	TRBD1	ASSSYSGQNSYGYT
TRBV5-1	TRBJ2-1	NA	ASSLAFGQNEQF
TRBV18	TRBJ2-1	TRBD2	ASSPGLAGLSYNEQF
TRBV3-1/TRBV3-2	TRBJ2-7	TRBD2	ASSQEYSGRVYEQY
TRBV2	TRBJ1-1	NA	ATREYTEAF
TRBV27	TRBJ2-7	TRBD2	ASSSGLAGTYEQY
TRBV28	TRBJ2-7	TRBD2	ASSQSSGGGH
TRBV4-1	TRBJ2-1	NA	ASSPSGFDNEQF
TRBV6-1	TRBJ1-5	TRBD1	ASSDLGQSSPQH
TRBV28	TRBJ2-1	TRBD1	ASSQPGQHNEQF
TRBV9	TRBJ1-2	NA	ASSVSGINGYT
TRBV6-6	TRBJ1-5	NA	ASSSGQISNQPQH
TRBV5-1	TRBJ2-1	NA	ASSLGGADNEQF
TRBV5-1	TRBJ1-3	TRBD1	ASRQGADGNTIY
TRBV29-1	TRBJ1-1	NA	SVEQGLDTEAF
TRBV7-8	TRBJ2-7	TRBD2	ASSFSKDSPGLAGGEQY
TRBV10-3	TRBJ2-7	NA	AISNDSYEQY
TRBV20-1	TRBJ2-1	TRBD2	SASASGSSDEQF
TRBV6-5	TRBJ1-5	NA	ASSYGGGQQPQH
TRBV30	TRBJ1-4	NA	AWSVGTGEKLF
TRBV7-3	TRBJ2-1	TRBD2	ASSVAGGVGRTNEQF
TRBV9	TRBJ2-1	TRBD2	ASSPSGRWNEQF
TRBV28	TRBJ2-7	TRBD2	ASSTSGRAPLEQY
TRBV28	TRBJ2-1	NA	ASSPISGEQF
TRBV7-2	TRBJ2-2	NA	ASSSQTGYLSGELF
TRBV2	TRBJ2-1	TRBD2	ASSEGRLAGEQF
TRBV4-2	TRBJ1-5	NA	ASSQDWRGGGNQPQH
TRBV3-1/TRBV3-2	TRBJ2-7	NA	ASSPSDLAPNEQY
TRBV28	TRBJ1-6	NA	ASSTSGTGLYSPLH
TRBV28	TRBJ1-1	NA	ASRSRVVLNSEAF
TRBV5-1	TRBJ1-2	NA	ASSLGHLPRGANYGYT
TRBV3-1/TRBV3-2	TRBJ1-2	NA	ASSQTFGQTFYGYT
TRBV4-1	TRBJ1-3	NA	ASSHVLRAKGDTIY
TRBV7-3	TRBJ2-1	NA	ASSSPTRYNEQF
TRBV28	TRBJ2-6	TRBD1	ASSLWVPGGRRAGANVLT
TRBV9	TRBJ1-3	NA	ASSPAGDGNTIY
TRBV15	TRBJ2-2	TRBD2	ATSTPWTSPGELF
TRBV9	TRBJ2-5	NA	ASSLSSQETQY
TRBV28	TRBJ1-2	NA	ASRAPGGGYGYT
TRBV29-1	TRBJ2-1	NA	SVDVPQF
TRBV3-1/TRBV3-2	TRBJ2-2	NA	ASSPGEGGELF
TRBV2	TRBJ1-4	NA	ASSDQGFATNEKLF
TRBV10-2	TRBJ1-2	NA	ASRDITGPSYGYT
TRBV7-2	TRBJ1-2	NA	ASSSTRGRFGYT
TRBV27	TRBJ2-5	NA	ASSPYSTQETQY
TRBV6-5	TRBJ2-1	NA	ASSSVYNEQF
TRBV7-2	TRBJ2-2	TRBD1	ASSPKTGEAGELF